What follows is one T cell receptor (beta chain) and its context. What it binds is unknown. Germline CDR1 reads MGHRA; CDR2 reads YSYEKL. Trimming pared 0 bases from V and 6 bases from J, leaving 16 bases between. This CDR3 is built from 16 residues. The data stem from a study of cytomegalovirus exposure and HLA in healthy donors. PCR primers comprised 60 Vbeta and 13 Jbeta primers. Profiled with immunoSEQ multiplex PCR; TCRdb holds only in-frame clones, not every one. The sample includes around 110,000 clones, around 81% of them seen just once. Study observations and caveats: Per a prior analysis, the majority of TCR beta V segments were productive roughly 87% or roughly 30% of the time. A further, later analysis showed that HLA-associated TCR beta chains (compared with equally common others) were more clonally expanded.

The TCR comes from a woman in her twenties or thirties in good health and CMV-seronegative. The sample was PBMCs. The chain is built from TRBV4-1 and TRBJ2-3, with TRBD2 as a possible D gene (6 bases). In DNA, the CDR3 is TGCGCCAGCAGCCAAGATCGGGGAGGAACGAGGGATACGCAGTATTTT. Protein product: CASSQDRGGTRDTQYF.